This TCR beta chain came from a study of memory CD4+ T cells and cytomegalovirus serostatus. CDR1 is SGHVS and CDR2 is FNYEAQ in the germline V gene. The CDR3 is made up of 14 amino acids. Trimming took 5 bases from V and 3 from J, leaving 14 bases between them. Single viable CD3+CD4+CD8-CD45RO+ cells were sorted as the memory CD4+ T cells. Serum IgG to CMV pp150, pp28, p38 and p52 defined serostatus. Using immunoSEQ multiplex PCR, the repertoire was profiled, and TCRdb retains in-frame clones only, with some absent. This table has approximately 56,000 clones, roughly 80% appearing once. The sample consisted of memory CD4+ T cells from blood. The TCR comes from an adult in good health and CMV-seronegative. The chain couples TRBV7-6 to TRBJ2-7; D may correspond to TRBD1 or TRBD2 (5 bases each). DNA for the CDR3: TGTGCCAGCAGCCTGAGCAGGGACCGCTACGAGCAGTACTTC. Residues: CASSLSRDRYEQYF.